The 4 T cell receptor beta chains presented below share a single source sample, sequenced in a study of naive and memory T cell subsets. The beta constant-region primer was an equimolar mix of two oligonucleotides covering TRBC1 and TRBC2. Ligated cDNA was amplified by four rounds of PCR with nested alpha and beta constant-region primers and SP2. TCRdb recomputed calls from the UMI-ligation and nested PCR reads with MiXCR, one row per CDR3 protein. The sample lists about 99,000 distinct CDR3 sequences, about 15% occurring once. Study-wide results and limits: Especially in CD8 cells, naive repertoires contained a few larger clonotypes, possibly CD45RA-re-expressing memory cells.

No antigen has been assigned to these receptors. Sequences were obtained from naive CD8+ T cells from blood. Every receptor here comes from a human donor in good health.

The gene calls are TRBV9 and TRBJ2-7; D gene uncertain. V was trimmed by 1 base and J by 0 bases, leaving 5 bases between them. CDR1 is SGDLS, CDR2 YYNGEE, per germline. This CDR3 has 13 residues. In nucleotides, the CDR3 is TGTGCCAGCAGCGTAACAGACTCCTACGAGCAGTACTTC. Translated: CASSVTDSYEQYF.

J is TRBJ2-7 and V is TRBV28; D remains unclear. Germline lookup yields CDR1 MDHEN and CDR2 SYDVKM. The CDR3 spans 16 residues. Trimming left V 4 bases short and J 1 base short, with 17 bases between. The CDR3 sequence is CASSSPVTPGSYEQYF. The CDR3 nucleotides read TGTGCCAGCAGTTCCCCCGTAACACCCGGTTCCTACGAGCAGTACTTC. The full variable domain, in which reference TRBV28 and TRBJ2-7 provide the parts outside the CDR3, is DVKVTQSSRYLVKRTGEKVFLECVQDMDHENMFWYRQDPGLGLRLIYFSYDVKMKEKGDIPEGYSVSREKKERFSLILESASTNQTSMYLCASSSPVTPGSYEQYFGPGTRLTVT.

The sample holds a few counts of this clonotype. The chain joins TRBV21-1 to TRBJ2-7; the D segment call TRBD1 is taken from the table without a DNA check. TRBV21-1 is recorded as a pseudogene. The CDR3 runs 13 residues. The CDR3 here is CANRPGPSYEQYF. CDR3 nucleotides: TGTGCCAACCGACCGGGGCCCTCCTACGAGCAGTACTTC.

The J gene is TRBJ1-1, the V gene TRBV9; tentative D call: TRBD1 (6 bases). V lost 2 bases and J 4 bases, leaving 12 bases between the germline ends. The CDR3 is made up of 14 amino acids. Germline V lookup: CDR1 SGDLS, CDR2 YYNGEE. In DNA, the CDR3 is TGTGCCAGCAGCGTCGAGGGGGTTGGCACTGAAGCTTTCTTT. It encodes CASSVEGVGTEAFF.